This TCR beta chain was captured in a study of T cell responses to AZD1222 COVID-19 vaccine. The CDR3 has 12 amino acids. V lost 6 bases to trimming and J lost 5 bases, with 8 bases between them. Germline V gene lookup returns CDR1 SGHAT and CDR2 FQNNGV. The sample holds one count of this clone. The data were produced by immunoSEQ multiplex PCR, yet TCRdb's version contains in-frame clones alone and is incomplete. The repertoire holds over 130,000 clones, with 88% as singletons. The specimen was peripheral blood, collected 28 days after the second AZD1222 dose. This clonotype was sampled from an adult who received the AZD1222 COVID-19 vaccine. V usage is TRBV11-2 and J usage is TRBJ2-1, with D uncertain. This chain's CDR3 is CASRVSNNEQFF. The CDR3 DNA sequence: TGTGCCAGCAGGGTAAGCAACAATGAGCAGTTCTTC.